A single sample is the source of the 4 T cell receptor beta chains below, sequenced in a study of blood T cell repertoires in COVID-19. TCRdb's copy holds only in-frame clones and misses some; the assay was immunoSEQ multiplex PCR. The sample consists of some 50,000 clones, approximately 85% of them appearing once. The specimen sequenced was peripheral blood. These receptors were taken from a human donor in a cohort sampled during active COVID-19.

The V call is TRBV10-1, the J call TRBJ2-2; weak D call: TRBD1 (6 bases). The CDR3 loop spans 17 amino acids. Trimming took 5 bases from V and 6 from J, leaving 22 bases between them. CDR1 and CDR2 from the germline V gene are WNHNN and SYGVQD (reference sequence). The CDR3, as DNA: TGCGCCAGCAGTCTCGGTTCGGTTACAGGGAGTGCCGGGGAGCTGTTTTTT. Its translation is CASSLGSVTGSAGELFF.

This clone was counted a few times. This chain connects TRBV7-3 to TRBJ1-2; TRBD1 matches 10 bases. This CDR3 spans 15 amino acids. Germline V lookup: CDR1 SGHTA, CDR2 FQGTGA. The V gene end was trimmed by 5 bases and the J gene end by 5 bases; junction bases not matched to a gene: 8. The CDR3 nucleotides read TGTGCCAGCAGCGCAACACCGGGACAGGGGTATGGCTACACCTTC. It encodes CASSATPGQGYGYTF.

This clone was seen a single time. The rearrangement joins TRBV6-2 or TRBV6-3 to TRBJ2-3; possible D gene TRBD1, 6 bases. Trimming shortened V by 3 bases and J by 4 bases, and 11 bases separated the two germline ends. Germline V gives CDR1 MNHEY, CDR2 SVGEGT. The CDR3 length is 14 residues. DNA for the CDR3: TGTGCCAGCAGTTATTCAGGGGCTGCAGATACGCAGTATTTT. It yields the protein CASSYSGAADTQYF.

The CDR3 bases are TGTGCCAGCAGTTTCTCGCGGAACCTTTTCACAGATACGCAGTATTTT. Its translation: CASSFSRNLFTDTQYF. The chain employs TRBV27 and TRBJ2-3; no reliable D call. Trimming shortened V by 3 bases and J by 2 bases, and 15 bases separated the two germline ends. The CDR3 extends over 16 amino acids. CDR1 MNHEY and CDR2 SMNVEV come from the germline V gene (reference sequence).